The 19 T cell receptor beta chains given below trace back to one sample, sequenced in a study of beta chain features in type 1 diabetes. Regarding the study as a whole: Researchers report that Type 1 diabetes patients had moderately but significantly shorter TCRB CDR3s across all four CD4+ subsets.

The investigators reverse transcribed all of the isolated RNA, so they sequenced expressed TCRB transcripts. Repertoires were generated with immunoSEQ multiplex PCR, while TCRdb's copy carries only in-frame clones and drops some. This table holds some 120,000 clones, approximately 15% found once. The antigens of these receptors remain unknown. The sample comprised central memory CD4+ T cells from blood. The source of these receptors is a man aged 18 to 29 with type 1 diabetes.

This sequence joins TRBV7-9 and TRBJ1-2; D may be TRBD1 (5 bases). The CDR3 is 14 residues long. V was trimmed by 5 bases and J by 8 bases, leaving 18 bases between them. Germline CDR1 reads SEHNR; CDR2 reads FQNEAQ (reference sequence). CDR3 sequence: CASSGGSGFDGYTF. The CDR3 coding sequence is TGTGCCAGCAGCGGAGGATCAGGGTTTGACGGCTACACCTTC.

This clone was found a few times. V is TRBV14 and J is TRBJ2-1, with 7 bases lining up with TRBD2. V lost 3 bases to trimming and J lost 5 bases; unmatched junction nucleotides: 13. CDR1 is SGHDN and CDR2 is FVKESK in the germline V gene. The CDR3 has 17 amino acids. CDR3 nucleotides: TGTGCCAGCAGCCATAGATCCGGCGGGAGTGCGAACAATGAGCAGTTCTTC. Protein sequence: CASSHRSGGSANNEQFF.

This clone was seen a few times. The chain links TRBV9 to TRBJ2-3; no firm D call. This CDR3 region has 12 residues. Germline lookup yields CDR1 SGDLS and CDR2 YYNGEE. V was pared by 4 bases and J by 0 bases, with 3 bases between. CDR3 coding DNA: TGTGCCAGCAGCCAGAGCACAGATACGCAGTATTTT. This codes for CASSQSTDTQYF.

In its sample, this clone was seen a few times. The chain links TRBV30 to TRBJ1-2; the D gene is possibly TRBD1 (5 bases). Germline assignment: CDR1 GTSNPN and CDR2 SVGIG (reference sequence). The CDR3 is 13 amino acids. The ends were cut back, 1 base at V and 3 bases at J, with 9 bases in the middle. The CDR3 DNA follows: TGTGCCTGGAGTGCCTCGGGGCACTATGGCTACACCTTC. The encoded protein is CAWSASGHYGYTF. Variable domain in full (rest from reference TRBV30 and TRBJ1-2): SQTIHQWPATLVQPVGSPLSLECTVEGTSNPNLYWYRQAAGRGLQLLFYSVGIGQISSEVPQNLSASRPQDRQFILSSKKLLLSDSGFYLCAWSASGHYGYTFGSGTRLTVV.

The chain carries TRBV4-2 and TRBJ2-2; 10 bases match TRBD2. The V gene end was trimmed by 0 bases and the J gene end by 5 bases; junction bases not matched to a gene: 9. Germline assignment: CDR1 LGHNA and CDR2 YNFKEQ. The CDR3 is 18 residues long. CDR3 protein: CASSQEASGSVWTGELFF. CDR3 nucleotides: TGTGCCAGCAGCCAAGAGGCTAGCGGGAGTGTTTGGACCGGGGAGCTGTTTTTT.

This clone was picked up a small number of times. The rearrangement uses TRBV6-5 and TRBJ1-1; D not certain. The CDR3 totals 14 residues. V was pared by 7 bases and J by 5 bases, with 17 bases between. CDR1 and CDR2 (germline): MNHEY, SVGAGI. The CDR3 is CASTPPGLSTEAFF. CDR3 in DNA: TGTGCCAGCACCCCGCCGGGTCTCAGTACTGAAGCTTTCTTT.

In its sample, this clone was seen a few times. The genes are TRBV29-1 and TRBJ1-2; TRBD1 agrees at 7 bases. CDR1 is SQVTM, CDR2 ANQGSEA, per germline. Unmatched junction bases numbered 7, after V lost 6 bases and J lost 0 bases. The CDR3 contains 14 residues. The CDR3 sequence is CSVQEGTANYGYTF. DNA of the CDR3: TGCAGCGTACAGGAGGGGACAGCTAACTATGGCTACACCTTC.

The chain couples TRBV6-1 to TRBJ2-7, with D perhaps TRBD1 or TRBD2 (5 bases each). Germline V lookup: CDR1 MNHNS, CDR2 SASEGT. With 4 bases removed from V and 4 bases from J, the gap between germline ends came to 14 bases. CDR3 length: 14 residues. For the CDR3, the DNA is TGTGCCAGCAGTGCTCCGGGACCCCTATACGAGCAGTACTTC. Translated: CASSAPGPLYEQYF.

This clone was seen at least ten times. V usage is TRBV30 and J usage is TRBJ1-4, with 7 bases that match TRBD1. The germline CDR1 and CDR2 sequences are GTSNPN and SVGIG (reference sequence). There are 13 residues in the CDR3. With V trimmed by 0 bases and J by 8 bases, 3 bases remained unmatched. CDR3 sequence (DNA): TGTGCCTGGAGTGTAGGGACAGTAGAAAAACTGTTTTTT. It specifies CAWSVGTVEKLFF.

There are many counts of this clone. The chain has TRBV29-1 and TRBJ2-5, with TRBD2 as a possible D gene (7 bases). Germline V CDR1 and CDR2: SQVTM, ANQGSEA. The V end lost 3 bases, the J end lost 2 bases, and 13 bases lay between the germline ends. The CDR3 consists of 14 residues. The CDR3 nucleotides read TGCAGCGTTGATAGGGGGGGACTACAAGAGACCCAGTACTTC. As protein: CSVDRGGLQETQYF.

V gene TRBV21-1 combines with J gene TRBJ2-1; the listed D gene, TRBD2, was not tested against the DNA. TRBV21-1 is a pseudogene. CDR3 size: 14 residues. This CDR3 is CASTLLAAYNEQFF. The CDR3 coding sequence is TGTGCCAGCACCTTACTAGCGGCCTACAATGAGCAGTTCTTC.

The chain combines TRBV7-3 with TRBJ2-3, with a possible D match to TRBD1 (6 bases). The CDR3 loop spans 14 amino acids. Germline-derived CDR1 and CDR2 are SGHTA and FQGTGA. With 4 bases removed from V and 3 bases from J, the gap between germline ends came to 11 bases. CDR3: CASSSHQGTDTQYF. CDR3 DNA sequence: TGTGCCAGCAGCTCTCATCAGGGGACAGATACGCAGTATTTT.

The chain links TRBV14 to TRBJ2-1, with D tentatively TRBD1 or TRBD2 (5 bases each). The length of the CDR3 is 13 residues. The germline V gene has CDR1 SGHDN and CDR2 FVKESK. Trimming stripped 0 bases from V and 12 bases from J, with 12 bases between. In DNA, the CDR3 is TGTGCCAGCAGCCAAGATCAAGGGACGACGCAGTTCTTC. As protein: CASSQDQGTTQFF.

This clone has only a few counts. The gene calls are TRBV18 and TRBJ2-7, with D perhaps matching TRBD1 (6 bases). Trimming took off 1 base at V and 2 bases at J, with 9 bases between the two ends. The CDR3 has 14 residues. The germline CDR1 and CDR2 sequences are KGHSH and LQKENI. The CDR3 DNA is TGTGCCAGCTCACCACGGGGGCAGGCCTACGAGCAGTACTTC. It yields the protein CASSPRGQAYEQYF. Combining the CDR3 with reference TRBV18 and TRBJ2-7 gives the whole variable domain NAGVMQNPRHLVRRRGQEARLRCSPMKGHSHVYWYRQLPEEGLKFMVYLQKENIIDESGMPKERFSAEFPKEGPSILRIQQVVRGDSAAYFCASSPRGQAYEQYFGPGTRLTVT.

The gene calls are TRBV29-1 and TRBJ2-5, with TRBD2 matching over 7 bases. J lost 4 bases, V lost 7 bases, and 9 bases had no gene match. The CDR3 loop spans 13 amino acids. Germline V gene lookup returns CDR1 SQVTM and CDR2 ANQGSEA. This CDR3 reads CSGERGEIETQYF. The CDR3 DNA reads as TGCAGCGGTGAGCGGGGAGAAATAGAGACCCAGTACTTC.

This clone was seen more than once but under ten times. This chain links TRBV2 with TRBJ1-2; 8 bases match TRBD1. The CDR3 runs 13 residues. With 4 bases clipped from V and 2 bases from J, the junction kept 0 bases outside the gene matches. The germline V gene encodes CDR1 SNHLY and CDR2 FYNNEI. DNA of the CDR3: TGTGCCAGCAGTGGACAGGGGAACTATGGCTACACCTTC. Translating it yields CASSGQGNYGYTF.

This clone was counted between two and nine times. This chain uses TRBV5-6 with TRBJ2-4; no reliable D call. Trimming shortened V by 1 base and J by 6 bases, and 8 bases separated the two germline ends. This CDR3 comprises 13 residues. Germline V gives CDR1 SGHDT, CDR2 YYEEEE. CDR3: CASSLRSGNIQYF. CDR3 in DNA: TGTGCCAGCAGCTTGAGGTCCGGAAACATTCAGTACTTC.

The V call is TRBV6-5, the J call TRBJ1-5; D remains ambiguous. V lost 6 bases and J 7 bases, leaving 16 bases between the germline ends. Germline V CDR1 and CDR2: MNHEY, SVGAGI. The CDR3 is 14 residues long. The DNA of the CDR3 is TGTGCCAGCAGATCCCCGGGAGTAAGACAGCCCCAGCATTTT. Its translation: CASRSPGVRQPQHF.

This clone turned up a few times. The V call is TRBV2, the J call TRBJ2-5; 8 bases line up with TRBD2. CDR3 size: 16 residues. After removal of 6 bases from V and 6 bases from J, the junction contained 15 bases not matched to a gene. Looked up from germline, CDR1 is SNHLY and CDR2 is FYNNEI. CDR3 amino acids: CASRPNRGAGDKTQYF. CDR3 sequence (DNA): TGTGCCAGCAGACCCAACCGCGGAGCGGGGGACAAGACCCAGTACTTC.